This TCR beta chain was identified in a study of human T cells and chemical hapten exposure. Time point indicated: patch test 3, about 24 weeks after DPC sensitization. Treatment in this sample: therapeutic diphenylcyclopropenone sensitization with weekly scalp DPC. The CDR3 is made up of 14 amino acids. Trimming took off 5 bases at V and 3 bases at J, with 14 bases between the two ends. CDR1 is MGHDK, CDR2 SYGVNS, per germline. For this clonotype: Its matching antigen is unknown.

Each CDR3 protein is one row after TCRdb ran MiXCR on the RACE reads. The repertoire has 85,000 to 100,000 distinct CDR3 sequences, around 25% of them found once; the top ten carry approximately 10%. Whole-study results and caveats: The study found expanded TCRs formed significantly more large CDR3 similarity clusters than controls.

The sequenced sample was whole blood, obtained in connection with sensitization to the hapten diphenylcyclopropenone (DPC). This sequence joins TRBV25-1 and TRBJ2-7, with D maybe TRBD1 (6 bases). This TCR derives from a man aged 35-49 years with alopecia areata. Some clones in this sample may be carry-over from other donors' samples. Written as DNA, the CDR3 is TGTGCCAGCAGTTCCCGGAACAGGGACTACGAGCAGTACTTC. It specifies CASSSRNRDYEQYF.